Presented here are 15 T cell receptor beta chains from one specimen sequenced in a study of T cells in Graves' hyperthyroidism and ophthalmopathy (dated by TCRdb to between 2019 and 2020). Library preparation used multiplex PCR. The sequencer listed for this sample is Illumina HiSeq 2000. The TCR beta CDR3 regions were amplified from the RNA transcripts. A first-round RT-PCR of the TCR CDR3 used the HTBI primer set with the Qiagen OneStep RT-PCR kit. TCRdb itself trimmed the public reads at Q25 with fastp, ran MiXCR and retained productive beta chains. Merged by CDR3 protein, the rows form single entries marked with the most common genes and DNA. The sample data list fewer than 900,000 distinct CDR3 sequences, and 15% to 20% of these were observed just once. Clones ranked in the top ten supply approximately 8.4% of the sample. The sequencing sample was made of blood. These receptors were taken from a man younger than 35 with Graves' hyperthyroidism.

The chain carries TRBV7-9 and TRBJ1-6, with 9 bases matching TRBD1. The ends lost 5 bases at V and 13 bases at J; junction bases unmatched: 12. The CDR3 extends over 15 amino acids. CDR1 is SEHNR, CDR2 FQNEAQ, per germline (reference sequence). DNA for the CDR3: TGTGCCAGCAGCCCTTTGGACAGGGGTATCCGTCCCCTCCACTTT. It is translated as CASSPLDRGIRPLHF. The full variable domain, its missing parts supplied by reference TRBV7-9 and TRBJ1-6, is DTGVSQNPRHKITKRGQNVTFRCDPISEHNRLYWYRQTLGQGPEFLTYFQNEAQLEKSRLLSDRFSAERPKGSFSTLEIQRTEQGDSAMYLCASSPLDRGIRPLHFGNGTRLTVT.

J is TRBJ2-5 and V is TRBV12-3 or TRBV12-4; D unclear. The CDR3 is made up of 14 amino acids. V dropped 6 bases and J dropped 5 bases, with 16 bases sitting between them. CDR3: CASSPRTTRETQYF. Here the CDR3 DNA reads TGTGCCAGCAGCCCCCGGACCACCAGGGAGACCCAGTACTTC.

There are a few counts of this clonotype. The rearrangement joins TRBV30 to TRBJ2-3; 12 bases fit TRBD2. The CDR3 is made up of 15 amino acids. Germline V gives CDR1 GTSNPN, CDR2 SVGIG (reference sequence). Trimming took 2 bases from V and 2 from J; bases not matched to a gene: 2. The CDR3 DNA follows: TGTGCCTGGAGTAGACTAGCGGGGGACACAGATACGCAGTATTTT. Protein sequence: CAWSRLAGDTDTQYF.

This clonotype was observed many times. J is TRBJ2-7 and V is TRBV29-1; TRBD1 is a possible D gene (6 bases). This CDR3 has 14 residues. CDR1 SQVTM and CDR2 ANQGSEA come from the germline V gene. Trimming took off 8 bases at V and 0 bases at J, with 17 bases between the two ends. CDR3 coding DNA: TGCAGCTTTCTCCGGGACACCCTCTCCTACGAGCAGTACTTC. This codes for CSFLRDTLSYEQYF.

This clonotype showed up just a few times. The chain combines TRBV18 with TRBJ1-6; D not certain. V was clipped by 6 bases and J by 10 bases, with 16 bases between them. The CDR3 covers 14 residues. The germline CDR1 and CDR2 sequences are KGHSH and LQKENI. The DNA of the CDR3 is TGTGCCAGCTCCCTCGGGAGGTTTGAATCACCCCTCCACTTT. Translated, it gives CASSLGRFESPLHF.

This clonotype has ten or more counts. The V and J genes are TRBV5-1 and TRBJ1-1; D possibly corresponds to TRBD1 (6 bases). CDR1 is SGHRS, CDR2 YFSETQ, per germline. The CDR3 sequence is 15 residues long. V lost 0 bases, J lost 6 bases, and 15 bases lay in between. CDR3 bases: TGCGCCAGCAGCTTGGCCGGGGGCCTGTCGGCTGAAGCTTTCTTT. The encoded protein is CASSLAGGLSAEAFF.

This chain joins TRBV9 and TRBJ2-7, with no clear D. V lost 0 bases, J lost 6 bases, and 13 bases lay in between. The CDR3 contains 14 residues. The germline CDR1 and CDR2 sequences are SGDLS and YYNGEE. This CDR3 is CASSVGQSPVEQYF. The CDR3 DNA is TGTGCCAGCAGCGTAGGGCAGAGTCCCGTCGAGCAGTACTTC.

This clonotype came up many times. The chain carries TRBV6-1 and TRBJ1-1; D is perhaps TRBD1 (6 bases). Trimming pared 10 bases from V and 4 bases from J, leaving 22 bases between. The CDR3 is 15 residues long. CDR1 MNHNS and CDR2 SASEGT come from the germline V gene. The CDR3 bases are TGTGCCACCCGCCCCCTAAGCAGGGGAGGCACTGAAGCTTTCTTT. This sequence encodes CATRPLSRGGTEAFF.

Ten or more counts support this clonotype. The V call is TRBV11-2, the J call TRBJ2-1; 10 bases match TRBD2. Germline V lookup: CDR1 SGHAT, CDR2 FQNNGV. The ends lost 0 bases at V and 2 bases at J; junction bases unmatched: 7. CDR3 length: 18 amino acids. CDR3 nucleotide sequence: TGTGCCAGCAGCTTAGATCAGGTACTAGCGGGACCCTACAATGAGCAGTTCTTC. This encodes CASSLDQVLAGPYNEQFF.

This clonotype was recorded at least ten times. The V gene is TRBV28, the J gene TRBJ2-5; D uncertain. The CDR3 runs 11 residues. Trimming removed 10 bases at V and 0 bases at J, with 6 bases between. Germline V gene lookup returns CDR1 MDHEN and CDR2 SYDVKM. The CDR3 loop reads CAIQDQETQYF. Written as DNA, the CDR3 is TGTGCCATCCAGGACCAAGAGACCCAGTACTTC.

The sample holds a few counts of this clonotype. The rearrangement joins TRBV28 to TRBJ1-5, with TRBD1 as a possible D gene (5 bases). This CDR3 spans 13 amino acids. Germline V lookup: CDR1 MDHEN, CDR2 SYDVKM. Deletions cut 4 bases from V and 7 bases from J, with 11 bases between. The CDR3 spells CASSSDGGQPQHF. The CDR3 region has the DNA TGTGCCAGCAGTTCCGACGGGGGGCAGCCCCAGCATTTT.

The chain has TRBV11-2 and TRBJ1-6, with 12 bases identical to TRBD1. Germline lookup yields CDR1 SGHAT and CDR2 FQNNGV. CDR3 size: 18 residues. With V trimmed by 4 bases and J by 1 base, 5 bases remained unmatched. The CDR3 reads CASSWGQGARSYNSPLHF. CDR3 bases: TGTGCCAGCAGCTGGGGACAGGGGGCTCGATCCTATAATTCACCCCTCCACTTT.

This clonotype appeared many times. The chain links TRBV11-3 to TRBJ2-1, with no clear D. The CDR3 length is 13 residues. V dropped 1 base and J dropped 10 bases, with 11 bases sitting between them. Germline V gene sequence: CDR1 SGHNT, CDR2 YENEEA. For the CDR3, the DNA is TGTGCCAGCAGCTTAGTTATAGACGGCGAGCAGTTCTTC. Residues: CASSLVIDGEQFF.

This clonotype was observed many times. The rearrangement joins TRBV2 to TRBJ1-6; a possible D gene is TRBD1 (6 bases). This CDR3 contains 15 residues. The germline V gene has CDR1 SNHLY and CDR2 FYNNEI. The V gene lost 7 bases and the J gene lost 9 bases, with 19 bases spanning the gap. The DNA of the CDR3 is TGTGCCAGCAAGGGGGGGCCTAGGCTGGGTTCACCCCTCCACTTT. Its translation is CASKGGPRLGSPLHF.

The CDR3, as DNA: TGTGCCAGCAGTGAATACGGGGGCACTAGCGCAGATACGCAGTATTTT. Amino acids: CASSEYGGTSADTQYF. This chain links TRBV2 with TRBJ2-3; D perhaps matches TRBD2 (7 bases). Germline assignment: CDR1 SNHLY and CDR2 FYNNEI. Trimming left V 2 bases short and J 4 bases short, with 16 bases between. This CDR3 region has 16 residues.